This is a list of T cell receptor beta chains from one sample in a study of a mutant IDH1 vaccine in newly diagnosed glioma. TCRdb keeps only in-frame clones here, not all; method: immunoSEQ multiplex PCR. The table has over 60,000 clones, roughly 79% seen once. No antigen is known for these receptors. The material was PBMCs, obtained from a glioma patient whose treatment included an IDH1 peptide vaccine. These receptors were collected from a man aged 40-49 years with glioma. The CDR3 runs from the conserved cysteine through the conserved F or W. The order of the fields is V gene, J gene, clone size, D gene, CDR3 length, CDR3 protein, CDR3 DNA. The D gene is left open where the match is weak. Clone sizes are given selectively: once, few, many, or a class where the clone is expanded.

V: TRBV7-8
J: TRBJ2-1
size: NA
D: TRBD2
length: 16
CDR3: CASSFLTSGGYNEQFF
DNA: TGTGCCAGCAGCTTCTTGACTAGCGGGGGCTACAATGAGCAGTTCTTC

V: TRBV11-2
J: TRBJ2-5
size: NA
D: TRBD1
length: 16
CDR3: CASSFSRTGFQETQYF
DNA: TGTGCCAGCAGCTTCTCCCGGACAGGCTTTCAAGAGACCCAGTACTTC

V: TRBV11-1
J: TRBJ2-2
size: NA
D: TRBD1
length: 14
CDR3: CASSGQGDTGELFF
DNA: TGTGCCAGCAGCGGACAGGGGGACACCGGGGAGCTGTTTTTT

V: TRBV5-4
J: TRBJ2-3
size: NA
D: TRBD2
length: 14
CDR3: CASSLRGGTDTQYF
DNA: TGTGCCAGCAGCTTGCGGGGGGGCACAGATACGCAGTATTTT

V: TRBV18
J: TRBJ1-1
size: NA
D: TRBD1
length: 15
CDR3: CASSPKTGVATEAFF
DNA: TGTGCCAGCTCACCAAAAACAGGGGTGGCCACTGAAGCTTTCTTT

V: TRBV5-4
J: TRBJ1-1
size: NA
D: NA
length: 13
CDR3: CASSLQANTEAFF
DNA: TGTGCCAGCAGCTTGCAGGCGAACACTGAAGCTTTCTTT

V: TRBV6-5
J: TRBJ2-5
size: NA
D: TRBD2
length: 16
CDR3: CASSYRSGGAGETQYF
DNA: TGTGCCAGCAGTTACCGCAGCGGGGGGGCCGGAGAGACCCAGTACTTC

V: TRBV10-3
J: TRBJ1-1
size: NA
D: NA
length: 16
CDR3: CAISELGITLNTEAFF
DNA: TGTGCCATCAGTGAGCTAGGGATAACACTGAACACTGAAGCTTTCTTT

V: TRBV2
J: TRBJ2-3
size: NA
D: NA
length: 14
CDR3: CASRGAPSTDTQYF
DNA: TGTGCCAGCAGAGGAGCTCCAAGCACAGATACGCAGTATTTT

V: TRBV7-2
J: TRBJ1-6
size: NA
D: NA
length: 14
CDR3: CASSQGTSTSPLHF
DNA: TGTGCCAGCAGCCAGGGGACGTCCACTTCACCCCTCCACTTT

V: TRBV9
J: TRBJ1-2
size: NA
D: NA
length: 12
CDR3: CASSMGTSGYTF
DNA: TGTGCCAGCAGCATGGGGACCAGTGGCTACACCTTC

V: TRBV25-1
J: TRBJ1-6
size: once
D: NA
length: 14
CDR3: CASREQGNNSPLHF
DNA: TGTGCCAGCAGAGAACAGGGAAATAATTCACCCCTCCACTTT

V: TRBV5-1
J: TRBJ2-1
size: NA
D: NA
length: 12
CDR3: CASSPRGPQQFF
DNA: TGCGCCAGCAGCCCACGGGGACCTCAGCAGTTCTTC

V: TRBV10-3
J: TRBJ2-1
size: NA
D: TRBD2
length: 16
CDR3: CAISQLAGLTYNEQFF
DNA: TGTGCCATCAGCCAACTAGCGGGGTTAACCTACAATGAGCAGTTCTTC

V: TRBV28
J: TRBJ1-1
size: NA
D: NA
length: 11
CDR3: CASSLAFEAFF
DNA: TGTGCCAGCAGTTTGGCCTTTGAAGCTTTCTTT

V: TRBV7-1
J: TRBJ2-7
size: NA
D: TRBD2
length: 15
CDR3: CASSSDPTSSHEQYF
DNA: TGTGCCAGCAGCTCCGATCCGACTAGCAGCCACGAGCAGTACTTC

V: TRBV11-2
J: TRBJ2-7
size: once
D: TRBD2
length: 14
CDR3: CASSNLAGGHEQYF
DNA: TGTGCCAGCAGCAACCTAGCGGGAGGTCACGAGCAGTACTTC

V: TRBV4-1
J: TRBJ2-7
size: NA
D: NA
length: 13
CDR3: CASSQAPRDEQYF
DNA: TGCGCCAGCAGCCAAGCTCCCAGAGACGAGCAGTACTTC

V: TRBV6-1
J: TRBJ1-2
size: NA
D: NA
length: 14
CDR3: CASSEDGRSSGYTF
DNA: TGTGCCAGCAGTGAAGACGGGCGAAGCTCTGGCTACACCTTC

V: TRBV6-1
J: TRBJ1-2
size: NA
D: NA
length: 15
CDR3: CASVLGQGGAYGYTF
DNA: TGTGCCAGCGTCTTAGGGCAGGGAGGCGCCTATGGCTACACCTTC

V: TRBV5-1
J: TRBJ2-2
size: medium-sized
D: TRBD1
length: 15
CDR3: CASSFGQGAYGELFF
DNA: TGCGCCAGCAGTTTTGGACAGGGGGCGTACGGGGAGCTGTTTTTT

V: TRBV4-1
J: TRBJ1-2
size: NA
D: NA
length: 16
CDR3: CASSQDLGGVAYGYTF
DNA: TGCGCCAGCAGCCAAGATCTGGGAGGGGTCGCCTATGGCTACACCTTC

V: TRBV5-6
J: TRBJ1-5
size: few
D: NA
length: 14
CDR3: CASSLAVGMQPQHF
DNA: TGTGCCAGCAGCTTGGCCGTGGGCATGCAGCCCCAGCATTTT

V: TRBV7-9
J: TRBJ1-1
size: NA
D: TRBD1
length: 16
CDR3: CASSLGMGQGDTEAFF
DNA: TGTGCCAGCAGCTTAGGGATGGGGCAGGGGGACACTGAAGCTTTCTTT

V: TRBV9
J: TRBJ2-3
size: NA
D: NA
length: 15
CDR3: CASSVGGQSTDTQYF
DNA: TGTGCCAGCAGCGTAGGTGGACAAAGCACAGATACGCAGTATTTT

V: TRBV5-5
J: TRBJ2-1
size: NA
D: TRBD2
length: 16
CDR3: CASSLGTSGSYNEQFF
DNA: TGTGCCAGCAGCTTGGGGACTAGCGGCTCCTACAATGAGCAGTTCTTC

V: TRBV7-9
J: TRBJ2-2
size: NA
D: NA
length: 15
CDR3: CASSPPLGNTGELFF
DNA: TGTGCCAGCAGCCCCCCGTTAGGCAACACCGGGGAGCTGTTTTTT

V: TRBV7-8
J: TRBJ1-4
size: few
D: NA
length: 14
CDR3: CASSLAGGGEKLFF
DNA: TGTGCCAGCAGCTTAGCTGGGGGAGGTGAAAAACTGTTTTTT

V: TRBV9
J: TRBJ1-3
size: NA
D: NA
length: 14
CDR3: CASSVREAGNTIYF
DNA: TGTGCCAGCAGCGTAAGAGAGGCTGGAAACACCATATATTTT

V: TRBV29-1
J: TRBJ2-3
size: once
D: NA
length: 10
CDR3: CSVEVGTQYF
DNA: TGCAGCGTTGAAGTCGGGACGCAGTATTTT

V: TRBV6-5
J: TRBJ1-1
size: NA
D: NA
length: 14
CDR3: CASRGSRDTGRAFF
DNA: TGTGCCAGCAGGGGAAGCCGGGACACCGGACGGGCTTTCTTT

V: TRBV4-1
J: TRBJ1-1
size: once
D: TRBD1
length: 14
CDR3: CASSQRDRVTEAFF
DNA: TGCGCCAGCAGCCAACGGGACAGGGTCACTGAAGCTTTCTTT

V: TRBV6-5
J: TRBJ2-5
size: once
D: NA
length: 13
CDR3: CASTVRGQETQYF
DNA: TGTGCCAGCACTGTGCGGGGTCAAGAGACCCAGTACTTC

V: TRBV5-1
J: TRBJ1-2
size: NA
D: TRBD1
length: 17
CDR3: CASSLAWGTGDGSGYTF
DNA: TGCGCCAGCAGCTTGGCCTGGGGGACAGGTGACGGGTCTGGCTACACCTTC

V: TRBV11-3
J: TRBJ2-1
size: NA
D: NA
length: 14
CDR3: CASSAGPAYNEQFF
DNA: TGTGCCAGCAGCGCGGGACCCGCCTACAATGAGCAGTTCTTC

V: TRBV10-1
J: TRBJ2-7
size: NA
D: NA
length: 14
CDR3: CASSEPRPPYEQYF
DNA: TGCGCCAGCAGTGAGCCCAGGCCACCCTACGAGCAGTACTTC

V: TRBV27
J: TRBJ2-6
size: NA
D: NA
length: 15
CDR3: CASSLSWAGANVLTF
DNA: TGTGCCAGCAGTTTAAGTTGGGCTGGGGCCAACGTCCTGACTTTC